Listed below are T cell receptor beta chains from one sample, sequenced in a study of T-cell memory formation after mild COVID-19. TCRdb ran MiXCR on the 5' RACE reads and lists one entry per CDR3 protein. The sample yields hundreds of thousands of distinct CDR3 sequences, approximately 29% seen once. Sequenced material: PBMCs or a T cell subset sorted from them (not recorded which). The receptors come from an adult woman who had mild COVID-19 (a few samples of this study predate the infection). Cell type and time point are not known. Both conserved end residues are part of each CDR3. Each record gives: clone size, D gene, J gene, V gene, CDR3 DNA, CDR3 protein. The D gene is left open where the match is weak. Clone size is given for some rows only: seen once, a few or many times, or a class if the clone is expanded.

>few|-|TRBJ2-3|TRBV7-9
TGTGCCAGCAGTCCCTTCCTGGGAGGTCTCACAGATACGCAGTATTTT
CASSPFLGGLTDTQYF
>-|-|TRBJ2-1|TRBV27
TGTGCCAGCAGGGGTAGCGGTTACAATGAGCAGTTCTTC
CASRGSGYNEQFF
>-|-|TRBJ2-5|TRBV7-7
TGTGCCAGCAGCTTAGAGAAGGGTATCGCCCAGTACTTC
CASSLEKGIAQYF
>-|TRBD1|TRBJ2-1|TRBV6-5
TGTGCCAGCAGTATACGGGACAGGGGTTCCAATGAGCAGTTCTTC
CASSIRDRGSNEQFF
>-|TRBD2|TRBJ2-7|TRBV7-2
TGTGCCAGCAGCCAAGGACTAGGGGTCTACGAGCAGTACTTC
CASSQGLGVYEQYF
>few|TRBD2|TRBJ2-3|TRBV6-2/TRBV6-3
TGTGCCAGCACGGAGGCTAGCGGGAGGGCAAGGAAATACACAGATACGCAGTATTTT
CASTEASGRARKYTDTQYF
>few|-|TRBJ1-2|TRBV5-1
TGCGCCAGCGGTGCCGAGGCAGGGAACGGCTACACCTTC
CASGAEAGNGYTF
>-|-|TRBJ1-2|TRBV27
TGTGCCAGCAGTTGGGGCGCAACCTATGGCTACACCTTC
CASSWGATYGYTF
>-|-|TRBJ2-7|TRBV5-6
TGTGCCAGCAGCTTGTCCCCACTGGTCGAGCAGTACTTC
CASSLSPLVEQYF
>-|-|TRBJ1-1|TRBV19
TGTGCCAGTAGTATAGTCGACAGTCCCTCCACTGAAGCTTTCTTT
CASSIVDSPSTEAFF
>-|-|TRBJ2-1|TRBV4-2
TGTGCCAGCAGCCTTGGCCATTACAATGAGCAGTTCTTC
CASSLGHYNEQFF
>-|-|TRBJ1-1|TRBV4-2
TGTGCCAGCGGCTTGAGAGGGTTCTCTGAAGCTTTCTTT
CASGLRGFSEAFF